Following are 19 T cell receptor beta chains from one sample sequenced in a study of shared clonotypes between healthy human individuals. TCRdb's copy holds only in-frame clones and misses some; the assay was immunoSEQ multiplex PCR. This sample has roughly 200,000 clones, with over 50% found just once. Source material: memory CD4+ T cells sorted from blood. Subset of the sample: CD45RA-negative fraction. The origin of the receptors is a man under 40 in good health.

V and J are TRBV29-1 and TRBJ2-7, with 11 bases matching TRBD1. The CDR3 runs to 14 residues. V lost 4 bases to trimming and J lost 2 bases; unmatched junction nucleotides: 4. From germline, CDR1 is SQVTM and CDR2 ANQGSEA. The DNA for the CDR3 is TGCAGCGTTGTTGGACAGGGGGCGACCTACGAGCAGTACTTC. Protein sequence: CSVVGQGATYEQYF.

The chain recombines TRBV10-3 with TRBJ2-7; 9 bases match TRBD2. The germline V gene has CDR1 ENHRY and CDR2 SYGVKD. The V gene end was trimmed by 6 bases and the J gene end by 4 bases; junction bases not matched to a gene: 10. This CDR3 has 15 residues. For the CDR3, the DNA is TGTGCCATCAGGGACTTGGCGGGAGGGTTGTACGAGCAGTACTTC. As protein: CAIRDLAGGLYEQYF.

This chain uses TRBV7-9 with TRBJ2-7, with 8 bases matching TRBD1. J lost 2 bases, V lost 5 bases, and 8 bases had no gene match. Germline-derived CDR1 and CDR2 are SEHNR and FQNEAQ (reference sequence). The CDR3 length is 15 residues. The CDR3 spells CASSMSQGGAYEQYF. The CDR3 DNA is TGTGCCAGCAGCATGTCACAGGGGGGCGCCTACGAGCAGTACTTC.

This clone was detected only once. CDR3 amino acids: CASSSVTKTGAYEQYF. The CDR3 coding sequence is TGTGCCAGCAGTTCAGTGACAAAAACGGGAGCCTACGAGCAGTACTTC. This rearrangement joins TRBV28 to TRBJ2-7; tentatively, D is TRBD2 (6 bases). Per the germline V gene, CDR1 is MDHEN and CDR2 is SYDVKM. The CDR3 spans 16 residues. Between the trimmed V and J ends, which lost 4 bases and 2 bases, there was a span of 18 bases.

The V gene is TRBV10-3, the J gene TRBJ2-2, with D maybe TRBD2 (6 bases). The CDR3 has 13 amino acids. CDR1 and CDR2 from the germline V gene are ENHRY and SYGVKD. V lost 4 bases and J lost 3, with 6 bases in between. The CDR3 loop reads CAISGDYTGELFF. The DNA for the CDR3 is TGTGCCATCAGTGGGGACTACACCGGGGAGCTGTTTTTT.

A few counts support this clone. The chain joins TRBV28 to TRBJ1-5, with TRBD1 matching 10 bases. The CDR3 runs 19 residues. Germline loops: CDR1 MDHEN, CDR2 SYDVKM. V trimming: 7 bases; J trimming: 5 bases; junction bases outside the gene matches: 20. The CDR3 reads CASIPPPGTGEAKDQPQHF. The CDR3, as DNA: TGTGCCAGCATCCCACCCCCCGGGACAGGGGAGGCCAAGGATCAGCCCCAGCATTTT. Based on the CDR3 plus reference TRBV28 and TRBJ1-5, the full variable domain is DVKVTQSSRYLVKRTGEKVFLECVQDMDHENMFWYRQDPGLGLRLIYFSYDVKMKEKGDIPEGYSVSREKKERFSLILESASTNQTSMYLCASIPPPGTGEAKDQPQHFGDGTRLSIL.

In this sample, this clone turned up once. The chain carries TRBV9 and TRBJ2-1; no firm D call. The CDR3 totals 15 residues. Germline values: CDR1 SGDLS, CDR2 YYNGEE. Trimming removed 0 bases at V and 5 bases at J, with 12 bases between. CDR3 bases: TGTGCCAGCAGCGTAGGGAATCCGGCGGACAATGAGCAGTTCTTC. This gives the protein CASSVGNPADNEQFF.

The chain couples TRBV7-8 to TRBJ2-7; 8 bases fit TRBD1. The CDR3 sequence is 13 residues long. Germline V CDR1 and CDR2: SGHVS, FQNEAQ. Trimming removed 4 bases from V and 5 bases from J; junction bases left unmatched: 4. The CDR3: CASSSGQGHEQYF. DNA for the CDR3: TGTGCCAGCAGCTCCGGACAGGGACACGAGCAGTACTTC.

This clone has more than one count but fewer than ten. The CDR3 here is CASGQNQPQHF. The CDR3 DNA reads as TGTGCCAGCGGGCAAAATCAGCCCCAGCATTTT. This chain joins TRBV25-1 and TRBJ1-5; D unclear. Germline lookup yields CDR1 MGHDK and CDR2 SYGVNS. The CDR3 has 11 residues. The V end was cut by 8 bases, the J end by 4 bases, with 6 bases between. Together with reference TRBV25-1 and TRBJ1-5, the CDR3 gives the full variable domain: EADIYQTPRYLVIGTGKKITLECSQTMGHDKMYWYQQDPGMELHLIHYSYGVNSTEKGDLSSESTVSRIRTEHFPLTLESARPSHTSQYLCASGQNQPQHFGDGTRLSIL.

In this sample, this clone turned up a few times. CDR3 bases: TGTGCCAGCAGTGACTCACGACAGCGAAGTATGAAGGAACAAGAGACCCAGTACTTC. It is translated as CASSDSRQRSMKEQETQYF. The chain couples TRBV6-4 to TRBJ2-5, with TRBD1 as a possible D gene (5 bases). The CDR3 totals 19 residues. Trimming removed 0 bases from V and 2 bases from J, with 22 bases in between. CDR1 MRHNA and CDR2 SNTAGT come from the germline V gene.

The chain is built from TRBV5-1 and TRBJ2-1; 10 nucleotides align to TRBD2. Germline CDR1 SGHRS, CDR2 YFSETQ. V was clipped by 1 base and J by 3 bases; unmatched bases: 1. The CDR3 has 15 residues. In DNA form, the CDR3 reads TGCGCCAGCAGCTTGCGACTAGCGGGCTACAATGAGCAGTTCTTC. Its protein is CASSLRLAGYNEQFF.

This clone was seen repeatedly, ten times or more. The rearrangement links TRBV6-5 to TRBJ1-3; 7 nucleotides agree with TRBD1. Trimming at V came to 6 bases and at J to 2 bases, leaving 7 bases not matched to a gene. Germline V gives CDR1 MNHEY, CDR2 SVGAGI. There are 15 residues in the CDR3. The CDR3 coding sequence is TGTGCCAGCAGCAAGGGACAGCAAACTGGAAACACCATATATTTT. Encoded protein: CASSKGQQTGNTIYF.

This clone was counted only a few times. The gene calls are TRBV6-5 and TRBJ2-1; the match to TRBD1 covers 9 bases. Trimming cost V 5 bases and J 8 bases; bases outside gene matches: 10. The CDR3 has 15 amino acids. Germline V gene sequence: CDR1 MNHEY, CDR2 SVGAGI. CDR3 loop: CASSLTGGLADEQFF. CDR3 in DNA: TGTGCCAGCAGTCTAACAGGGGGCCTCGCCGATGAGCAGTTCTTC.

J is TRBJ2-6 and V is TRBV6-1; D is perhaps TRBD2 (5 bases). Germline V lookup: CDR1 MNHNS, CDR2 SASEGT. CDR3 length: 16 residues. V was trimmed by 4 bases and J by 2 bases, leaving 12 bases between them. In DNA, the CDR3 is TGTGCCAGCAGTGTCCGGGGTGGAGCTGGGGCCAACGTCCTGACTTTC. Protein sequence: CASSVRGGAGANVLTF.

The chain couples TRBV5-4 to TRBJ2-2, with a possible D match to TRBD1 (5 bases). The CDR3 runs to 15 residues. V was shortened by 0 bases and J by 2 bases, with 8 bases between the two germline ends. Germline V gives CDR1 SGHNT, CDR2 YYREEE (reference sequence). CDR3 amino acids: CASSLEGINTGELFF. Written as DNA, the CDR3 is TGTGCCAGCAGCTTGGAGGGGATCAACACCGGGGAGCTGTTTTTT.

In DNA, the CDR3 is TGTGCCAGCAGTGAAAACACTGAAGCTTTCTTT. Its protein is CASSENTEAFF. The J gene is TRBJ1-1, the V gene TRBV6-1; D remains ambiguous. Germline CDR1 reads MNHNS; CDR2 reads SASEGT. V dropped 2 bases and J dropped 2 bases, with 0 bases sitting between them. The CDR3 covers 11 residues.

The rearrangement links TRBV18 to TRBJ1-2; tentative D call: TRBD1 (5 bases). This CDR3 has 17 amino acids. The V gene lost 4 bases and the J gene lost 1 base, with 19 bases spanning the gap. Germline V CDR1 and CDR2: KGHSH, LQKENI. CDR3 coding DNA: TGTGCCAGCTCACGAACTGGGCAGGGCGATTTTAACTATGGCTACACCTTC. This translates into CASSRTGQGDFNYGYTF.

Points on this clone: Other DNA variants within this sample encode the same CDR3. This chain joins TRBV7-2 and TRBJ2-3; no definite D call. The CDR3 spans 12 residues. Trimming took 1 base from V and 6 from J, leaving 5 bases between them. Per germline, CDR1 SGHTA and CDR2 FQGNSA. The DNA for the CDR3 is TGTGCCAGCAGCTTAGGCCCGGATACGCAGTATTTT. It codes for CASSLGPDTQYF.

The CDR3, as DNA: TGCGCCAGCAGCTTGGAAAGCAGGGGGTTTAACGAGCAGTACTTC. It yields the protein CASSLESRGFNEQYF. The rearrangement uses TRBV5-1 and TRBJ2-7, with 7 bases lining up with TRBD1. Germline assignment: CDR1 SGHRS and CDR2 YFSETQ. The CDR3 consists of 15 residues. J was trimmed by 5 bases and V by 0 bases; bases with no gene match: 8.